This entry lists 30 T cell receptor beta chains sequenced from one sample in a study of long-term antiretroviral therapy in people with HIV. Investigators performed immunoSEQ version v3.0 at survey level. Generated by immunoSEQ multiplex PCR, the TCRdb table keeps only in-frame clones and is missing some. This repertoire shows 20,000 to 25,000 clones, more than 85% found once; its top ten account for more than 5.5%. The sample here was unsorted PBMCs, taken 4.4 years after starting antiretroviral therapy. These receptors were collected from a woman aged 45-59 years with HIV.

V gene TRBV5-1 combines with J gene TRBJ2-7; D perhaps matches TRBD2 (6 bases). The CDR3 extends over 14 amino acids. Trimming took off 0 bases at V and 2 bases at J, with 9 bases between the two ends. Germline CDR1 SGHRS, CDR2 YFSETQ. In nucleotides, the CDR3 is TGCGCCAGCAGCTTGGATGCGGGACCCTACGAGCAGTACTTC. The encoded protein is CASSLDAGPYEQYF.

V and J are TRBV30 and TRBJ2-3, with 12 bases lining up with TRBD2. The CDR3 extends over 15 amino acids. Germline lookup yields CDR1 GTSNPN and CDR2 SVGIG (reference sequence). V lost 1 base and J lost 7; bases outside the gene matches: 6. The CDR3 DNA reads as TGTGCCTGGAGTGCCCTAGCGGGGGGGCCAAATACGCAGTATTTT. It translates to CAWSALAGGPNTQYF. Complete variable domain (other parts from reference TRBV30 and TRBJ2-3): SQTIHQWPATLVQPVGSPLSLECTVEGTSNPNLYWYRQAAGRGLQLLFYSVGIGQISSEVPQNLSASRPQDRQFILSSKKLLLSDSGFYLCAWSALAGGPNTQYFGPGTRLTVL.

The chain couples TRBV9 to TRBJ1-2, with 7 positions matching TRBD1. Germline V lookup: CDR1 SGDLS, CDR2 YYNGEE. V dropped 3 bases and J dropped 8; count of bases not matched to a gene: 13. This CDR3 is 15 amino acids long. The CDR3 here is CASSETGTEGNGYTF. CDR3 coding DNA: TGTGCCAGCAGCGAAACCGGGACAGAAGGAAACGGCTACACCTTC.

This rearrangement joins TRBV7-2 to TRBJ2-7; weak D call: TRBD1 (5 bases). V lost 0 bases and J lost 2, with 8 bases in between. The CDR3 sequence is 14 residues long. Germline V gene sequence: CDR1 SGHTA, CDR2 FQGNSA. The CDR3 DNA reads as TGTGCCAGCAGCTTAGCGGGGCCCACCTACGAGCAGTACTTC. This sequence encodes CASSLAGPTYEQYF.

The J gene is TRBJ2-3, the V gene TRBV27; TRBD1 aligns across 10 bases. V was pared by 4 bases and J by 4 bases, with 2 bases of the junction left unmatched. Germline V lookup: CDR1 MNHEY, CDR2 SMNVEV (reference sequence). The CDR3 sequence is 14 residues long. CDR3 protein: CASSSDRGSDTQYF. The CDR3 nucleotides read TGTGCCAGCAGTTCGGACAGGGGGTCAGATACGCAGTATTTT.

The V and J genes are TRBV7-2 and TRBJ1-5, with a tentative D call TRBD1 (6 bases). Per germline, CDR1 SGHTA and CDR2 FQGNSA. V lost 3 bases, J lost 0 bases, and 12 bases lay in between. This CDR3 is 16 amino acids long. DNA for the CDR3: TGTGCCAGCAGCTTGGGGGGCGCGTATAGCAATCAGCCCCAGCATTTT. It encodes CASSLGGAYSNQPQHF.

This rearrangement joins TRBV4-3 to TRBJ1-2; 11 positions agree with TRBD1. The CDR3 extends over 17 amino acids. V was pared by 1 base and J by 8 bases, with 12 bases of the junction left unmatched. CDR1 and CDR2 from the germline V gene are LGHNA and YSLEER. This chain's CDR3 is CASSQGTGGAGGDGYTF. DNA of the CDR3: TGCGCCAGCAGCCAAGGGACAGGGGGCGCGGGAGGAGACGGCTACACCTTC.

About this clone: One end of the junction fails to match germline, which may point to a read error. The chain recombines TRBV7-9 with TRBJ2-3; D unclear. Germline V gene lookup returns CDR1 SEHNR and CDR2 FQNEAQ (reference sequence). This CDR3 is 12 amino acids long. The CDR3 loop is CASSLGARPGHF. CDR3 coding DNA: TGTGCCAGCAGCTTAGGGGCCCGGCCCGGGCATTTT.

The chain employs TRBV7-3 and TRBJ1-2, with TRBD1 as a possible D gene (5 bases). The length of the CDR3 is 13 residues. The germline V and J ends were trimmed by 2 bases and 7 bases, with 11 bases remaining between them. The germline V gene encodes CDR1 SGHTA and CDR2 FQGTGA. CDR3 nucleotide sequence: TGTGCCAGCAGCTTAGGCGGCAGGGTTGGCTACACCTTC. Translating it yields CASSLGGRVGYTF.

This chain links TRBV5-4 with TRBJ1-2; 8 bases agree with TRBD1. V shed 1 base, J shed 4 bases, and the junction held 15 bases outside the gene matches. This CDR3 region has 18 residues. Germline-derived CDR1 and CDR2 are SGHNT and YYREEE (reference sequence). This chain's CDR3 is CASSLQGPRTGRAYGYTF. The CDR3 region has the DNA TGTGCCAGCAGCTTGCAAGGGCCCCGGACAGGGCGGGCCTATGGCTACACCTTC.

The chain links TRBV19 to TRBJ1-4; 9 bases are a match to TRBD1. CDR3 length: 17 amino acids. The germline CDR1 and CDR2 sequences are LNHDA and SQIVND (reference sequence). The V and J ends lost 5 bases and 12 bases, in that order; junction bases with no gene match: 19. The CDR3 here is CASSLTHRDRASRELFF. DNA for the CDR3: TGTGCCAGTAGTCTCACGCACCGGGACAGGGCCTCCCGGGAACTGTTTTTT.

The chain joins TRBV7-9 to TRBJ2-5, with D possibly TRBD1 on 6 matching bases. Trimming took 5 bases from V and 1 from J, leaving 17 bases between them. Germline assignment: CDR1 SEHNR and CDR2 FQNEAQ (reference sequence). The CDR3 is 16 amino acids. CDR3: CASSPVDRTIQETQYF. CDR3 nucleotides: TGTGCCAGCAGCCCGGTGGACAGAACCATCCAAGAGACCCAGTACTTC. Together with reference TRBV7-9 and TRBJ2-5, the CDR3 gives the full variable domain: DTGVSQNPRHKITKRGQNVTFRCDPISEHNRLYWYRQTLGQGPEFLTYFQNEAQLEKSRLLSDRFSAERPKGSFSTLEIQRTEQGDSAMYLCASSPVDRTIQETQYFGPGTRLLVL.

J is TRBJ2-3 and V is TRBV7-2; possible D gene TRBD1, 5 bases. The CDR3 contains 15 residues. V was cut by 5 bases and J by 0 bases, with 12 bases left in between. Germline-derived CDR1 and CDR2 are SGHTA and FQGNSA. For the CDR3, the DNA is TGTGCCAGCAGCATACAAGGGGAAAGCACAGATACGCAGTATTTT. Translation gives CASSIQGESTDTQYF.

The rearrangement uses TRBV5-6 and TRBJ1-2; D call uncertain. Trimming removed 1 base from V and 4 bases from J, with 20 bases in between. Germline V CDR1 and CDR2: SGHDT, YYEEEE. CDR3 length: 17 residues. The CDR3 bases are TGTGCCAGCAGCTTGAGGCAGGACCCCTATGTGGTCTATGGCTACACCTTC. The encoded protein is CASSLRQDPYVVYGYTF. Together with reference TRBV5-6 and TRBJ1-2, the CDR3 gives the full variable domain: DAGVTQSPTHLIKTRGQQVTLRCSPKSGHDTVSWYQQALGQGPQFIFQYYEEEERQRGNFPDRFSGHQFPNYSSELNVNALLLGDSALYLCASSLRQDPYVVYGYTFGSGTRLTVV.

The V and J genes are TRBV6-1 and TRBJ1-2, with D perhaps TRBD1 (5 bases). With 3 bases removed from V and 3 bases from J, the gap between germline ends came to 8 bases. The CDR3 is 13 amino acids. Germline-derived CDR1 and CDR2 are MNHNS and SASEGT. CDR3 amino acids: CASSEGQYYGYTF. The CDR3 nucleotides read TGTGCCAGCAGTGAGGGGCAGTACTATGGCTACACCTTC.

This sequence joins TRBV7-3 and TRBJ2-7; perhaps D is TRBD1 or TRBD2 (6 bases each). Trimming removed 0 bases at V and 2 bases at J, with 11 bases between. The length of the CDR3 is 15 residues. Germline assignment: CDR1 SGHTA and CDR2 FQGTGA. The DNA for the CDR3 is TGTGCCAGCAGCTTAACGTCGGGGGCAGCCTACGAGCAGTACTTC. It yields the protein CASSLTSGAAYEQYF. The whole variable domain, filled in from reference TRBV7-3 and TRBJ2-7, reads GAGVSQTPSNKVTEKGKYVELRCDPISGHTALYWYRQSLGQGPEFLIYFQGTGAADDSGLPNDRFFAVRPEGSVSTLKIQRTERGDSAVYLCASSLTSGAAYEQYFGPGTRLTVT.

The gene calls are TRBV6-1 and TRBJ1-1; 11 bases line up with TRBD1. Germline V CDR1 and CDR2: MNHNS, SASEGT. Unmatched junction bases numbered 8, after V lost 6 bases and J lost 5 bases. This CDR3 is 15 amino acids long. The CDR3 protein is CASRVRTGGRTEAFF. CDR3 nucleotide sequence: TGTGCCAGCAGGGTAAGGACAGGGGGCAGGACTGAAGCTTTCTTT.

J is TRBJ2-2 and V is TRBV4-3; no firm D call. Germline V gives CDR1 LGHNA, CDR2 YSLEER. CDR3 length equals 13 residues. Trimming shortened V by 1 base and J by 7 bases, and 7 bases separated the two germline ends. Here the CDR3 DNA reads TGCGCCAGCAGCCAAGGTTTCAGCGGGGAGCTGTTTTTT. It specifies CASSQGFSGELFF.

The chain joins TRBV30 to TRBJ2-2, with a weak D call TRBD2 (6 bases). Germline V CDR1 and CDR2: GTSNPN, SVGIG (reference sequence). The CDR3 runs 16 residues. Trimming removed 2 bases from V and 7 bases from J, with 20 bases in between. The CDR3 region is CAWSPSATPGDGELFF. Here the CDR3 DNA reads TGTGCCTGGAGTCCCTCGGCTACTCCGGGGGACGGGGAGCTGTTTTTT.

The V gene is TRBV5-4, the J gene TRBJ1-4, with 12 nucleotides matching TRBD1. Germline values: CDR1 SGHNT, CDR2 YYREEE (reference sequence). Losses at the gene ends were 4 bases for V and 1 base for J; bases not matched to a gene: 8. The CDR3 has 18 residues. This CDR3 reads CASSPGTGGFGTNEKLFF. The DNA of the CDR3 is TGTGCCAGCAGCCCTGGGACAGGGGGCTTTGGAACTAATGAAAAACTGTTTTTT.

The chain links TRBV5-8 to TRBJ2-7; D remains ambiguous. This CDR3 has 11 amino acids. Trimming pared 1 base from V and 5 bases from J, leaving 4 bases between. From germline, CDR1 is SGHTS and CDR2 YDEGEE. CDR3 in amino acids: CASSLLNEQYF. The DNA of the CDR3 is TGTGCCAGCAGCTTGTTGAACGAGCAGTACTTC.

This chain uses TRBV2 with TRBJ2-3; the D gene is possibly TRBD2 (6 bases). V was cut by 4 bases and J by 8 bases, with 13 bases left in between. This CDR3 has 13 residues. The germline V gene encodes CDR1 SNHLY and CDR2 FYNNEI. The CDR3 DNA reads as TGTGCCAGCAGTGGGTCGGGGGTAGGTACGCAGTATTTT. Its translation is CASSGSGVGTQYF.

Concerning this clone: Other DNA sequences in this sample translate to the same CDR3. The chain links TRBV5-1 to TRBJ1-2; D ambiguous. Germline V gene data show CDR1 as SGHRS and CDR2 as YFSETQ. The CDR3 covers 15 residues. The V gene lost 0 bases and the J gene lost 3 bases, with 12 bases spanning the gap. CDR3 coding DNA: TGCGCCAGCAGCTTGGATCTAGGGTTCGACTATGGCTACACCTTC. It is translated as CASSLDLGFDYGYTF.

This chain connects TRBV7-2 to TRBJ1-6; D gene ambiguous. This CDR3 spans 14 amino acids. Germline values: CDR1 SGHTA, CDR2 FQGNSA. With 5 bases removed from V and 0 bases from J, the gap between germline ends came to 5 bases. CDR3 bases: TGTGCCAGCAGCCGAAGCTCCTATAATTCACCCCTCCACTTT. It is translated as CASSRSSYNSPLHF.

The chain links TRBV2 to TRBJ2-2; maybe TRBD1 (5 bases). V lost 0 bases and J 4 bases, leaving 18 bases between the germline ends. CDR1 and CDR2 from the germline V gene are SNHLY and FYNNEI. The CDR3 runs 18 residues. The CDR3 reads CASSEATIDSWGTGELFF. The CDR3 DNA is TGTGCCAGCAGTGAAGCCACAATTGACAGTTGGGGCACCGGGGAGCTGTTTTTT.

The V call is TRBV2, the J call TRBJ2-1; D is unresolved. This CDR3 is built from 15 residues. Germline V CDR1 and CDR2: SNHLY, FYNNEI. V was clipped by 6 bases and J by 7 bases, with 19 bases between them. This CDR3 is CASSTFRALENEQFF. The CDR3 bases are TGTGCCAGCAGCACTTTCCGGGCCCTCGAGAATGAGCAGTTCTTC.

The V call is TRBV6-6, the J call TRBJ2-2; tentative D call: TRBD2 (5 bases). V lost 9 bases and J lost 0, with 8 bases in between. There are 13 residues in the CDR3. The germline V gene has CDR1 MNHNY and CDR2 SVGAGI (reference sequence). For the CDR3, the DNA is TGTGCCAGTGCGGGCGCGAACACCGGGGAGCTGTTTTTT. It translates to CASAGANTGELFF.

The V call is TRBV2, the J call TRBJ1-2; D is unresolved. Germline CDR1 and CDR2: SNHLY and FYNNEI. CDR3 length: 14 residues. Trimming shortened V by 6 bases and J by 3 bases, and 14 bases separated the two germline ends. The CDR3 DNA sequence: TGTGCCAGCAGAATCAACCCCGGTGACTATGGCTACACCTTC. It is translated as CASRINPGDYGYTF. Together with reference TRBV2 and TRBJ1-2, the CDR3 gives the full variable domain: EPEVTQTPSHQVTQMGQEVILRCVPISNHLYFYWYRQILGQKVEFLVSFYNNEISEKSEIFDDQFSVERPDGSNFTLKIRSTKLEDSAMYFCASRINPGDYGYTFGSGTRLTVV.

This rearrangement joins TRBV5-6 to TRBJ1-6; D unclear. Germline loops: CDR1 SGHDT, CDR2 YYEEEE. This CDR3 contains 15 residues. Trimming left V 1 base short and J 4 bases short, with 9 bases between. The CDR3 DNA is TGTGCCAGCAGCTTGAGGTTACAGTATAATTCACCCCTCCACTTT. This translates into CASSLRLQYNSPLHF. The full variable domain, in which reference TRBV5-6 and TRBJ1-6 provide the parts outside the CDR3, is DAGVTQSPTHLIKTRGQQVTLRCSPKSGHDTVSWYQQALGQGPQFIFQYYEEEERQRGNFPDRFSGHQFPNYSSELNVNALLLGDSALYLCASSLRLQYNSPLHFGNGTRLTVT.

In the case of this clone: The junction departs from germline at one end; a sequencing error may be responsible. The chain joins TRBV4-1 to TRBJ1-2; TRBD1 is a possible D gene (5 bases). The CDR3 extends over 15 amino acids. The V gene's germline CDR1 is MGHRA and CDR2 YSYEKL. The CDR3 sequence is CASSQEGVAYYGYTF. CDR3 nucleotide sequence: TGCGCCAGCAGTCAAGAAGGGGTCGCCTACTATGGCTACACCTTC.